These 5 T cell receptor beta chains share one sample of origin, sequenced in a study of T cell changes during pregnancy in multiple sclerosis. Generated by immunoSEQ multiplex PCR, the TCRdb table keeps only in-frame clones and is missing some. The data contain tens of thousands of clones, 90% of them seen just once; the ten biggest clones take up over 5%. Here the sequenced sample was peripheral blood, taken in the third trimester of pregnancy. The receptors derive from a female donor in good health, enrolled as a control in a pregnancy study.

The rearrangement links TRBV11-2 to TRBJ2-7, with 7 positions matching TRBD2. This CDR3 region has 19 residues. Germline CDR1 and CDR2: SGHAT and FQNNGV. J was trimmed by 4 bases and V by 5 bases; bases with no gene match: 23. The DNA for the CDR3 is TGTGCCAGCAGCATTCTGCCTAGCCGGGGGGATGCATCCCTATACGAGCAGTACTTC. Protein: CASSILPSRGDASLYEQYF.

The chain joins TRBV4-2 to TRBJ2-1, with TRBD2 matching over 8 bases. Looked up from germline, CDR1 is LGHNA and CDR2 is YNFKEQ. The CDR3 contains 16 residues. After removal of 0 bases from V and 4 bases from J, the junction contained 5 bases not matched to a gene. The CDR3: CASSQDQAGAYNEQFF. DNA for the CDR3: TGTGCCAGCAGCCAAGATCAAGCGGGGGCATACAATGAGCAGTTCTTC.

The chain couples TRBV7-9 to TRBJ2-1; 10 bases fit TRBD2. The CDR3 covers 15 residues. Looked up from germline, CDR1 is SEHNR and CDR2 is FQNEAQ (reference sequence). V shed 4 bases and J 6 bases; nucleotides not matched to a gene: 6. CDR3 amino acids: CASSWLAGVSNEQFF. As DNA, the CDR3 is TGTGCCAGCAGCTGGCTAGCGGGAGTATCCAATGAGCAGTTCTTC.

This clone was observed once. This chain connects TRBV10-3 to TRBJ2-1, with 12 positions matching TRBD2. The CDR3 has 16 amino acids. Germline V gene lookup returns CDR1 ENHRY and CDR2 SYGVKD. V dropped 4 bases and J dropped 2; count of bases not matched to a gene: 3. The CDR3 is CAISGWTSGAYNEQFF. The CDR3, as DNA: TGTGCCATCAGTGGCTGGACTAGCGGGGCCTACAATGAGCAGTTCTTC.

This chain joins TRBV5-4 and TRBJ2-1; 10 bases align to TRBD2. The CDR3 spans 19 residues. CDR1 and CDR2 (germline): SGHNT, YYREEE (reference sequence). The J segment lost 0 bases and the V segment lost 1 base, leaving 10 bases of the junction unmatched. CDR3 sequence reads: CASSLLGSGGPSSYNEQFF. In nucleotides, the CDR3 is TGTGCCAGCAGCTTGCTAGGTAGCGGGGGGCCAAGCTCCTACAATGAGCAGTTCTTC.